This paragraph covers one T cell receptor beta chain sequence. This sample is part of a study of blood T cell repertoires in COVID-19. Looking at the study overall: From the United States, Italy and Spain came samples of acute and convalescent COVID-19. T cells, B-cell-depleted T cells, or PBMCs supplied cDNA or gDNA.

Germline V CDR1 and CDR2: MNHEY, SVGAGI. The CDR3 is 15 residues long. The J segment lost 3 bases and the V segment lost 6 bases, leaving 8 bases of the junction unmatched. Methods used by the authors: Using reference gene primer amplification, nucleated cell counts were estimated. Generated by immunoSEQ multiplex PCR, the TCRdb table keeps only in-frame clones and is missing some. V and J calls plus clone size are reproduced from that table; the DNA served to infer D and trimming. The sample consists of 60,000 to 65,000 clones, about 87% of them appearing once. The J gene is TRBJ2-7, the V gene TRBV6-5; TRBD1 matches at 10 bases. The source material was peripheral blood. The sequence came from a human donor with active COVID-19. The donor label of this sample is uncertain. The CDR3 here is CASSGYGQGVYEQYF. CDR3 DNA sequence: TGTGCCAGCAGCGGGTATGGACAGGGGGTCTACGAGCAGTACTTC.